Listed below are T cell receptor beta chains from one sample, sequenced in a study of neurological immune-mediated disorders. TCRdb analysed the 5' RACE reads with MiXCR anew, one entry per CDR3 protein. The sample contains 84,000 or so distinct CDR3 sequences, roughly 13% of which appear only once. Sequenced: PBMCs. The receptors come from a female donor with HTLV-1-associated myelopathy (HAM/TSP). The CDR3 runs from the conserved cysteine through the conserved F or W. D genes are given only for firm matches. Not every row has a clone size; where given, it reads once, few, many or a size class.

cdr3_nt cdr3_aa j_call clone_size d_call v_call
TGCGCCAGCAGCCAAGACGGGTTTGGAATGTACGAGCAGTACTTC CASSQDGFGMYEQYF TRBJ2-7 many . TRBV4-1
TGCGCCAGCAGCTTGGACGGACAGGGCCTAGGAGGCTACACCTTC CASSLDGQGLGGYTF TRBJ1-2 many TRBD1 TRBV5-1
TGTGCCAGCAGCTTAAAAGGGACAGAGAACACCGGGGAGCTGTTTTTT CASSLKGTENTGELFF TRBJ2-2 many TRBD1 TRBV11-2
TGCGCCAGCAGCTTGGGATACTCTTCTTACGAGCAGTACTTC CASSLGYSSYEQYF TRBJ2-7 many . TRBV5-1
TGCGCCAGCAGCATGCGGAACAGGGATGTGGCCAAAAACATTCAGTACTTC CASSMRNRDVAKNIQYF TRBJ2-4 many . TRBV5-1
TGTGCCATACGAGGGCCCGGAACTAGCGGGTTTTCGAACACCGGGGAGCTGTTTTTT CAIRGPGTSGFSNTGELFF TRBJ2-2 few TRBD2 TRBV10-3
TGTGCCAGCAGTGAACCGGACACCCTTTTAACCTACGAGCAGTACTTC CASSEPDTLLTYEQYF TRBJ2-7 many . TRBV25-1
TGTGCCAGCAGCTTGCTTGTGGAAGGTGAGCAGTTCTTC CASSLLVEGEQFF TRBJ2-1 many . TRBV5-6
TGCGCCAGCAGCCAAAAAACAGGGTCTGGGGCCAACGTCCTGACTTTC CASSQKTGSGANVLTF TRBJ2-6 many . TRBV4-3
TGTGCCATTCACAGCTACCCGCAAGAGACCCAGTACTTC CAIHSYPQETQYF TRBJ2-5 many . TRBV10-3
TGTGCCAGCAGCAGGACCGCTGGGATCTACAATGAGCAGTTCTTC CASSRTAGIYNEQFF TRBJ2-1 many . TRBV5-6
TGTGCCAGCAGTGCATACCGGGACAGGGGTAATCAGCCCCAGCATTTT CASSAYRDRGNQPQHF TRBJ1-5 many TRBD1 TRBV27
TGCGCCAGCAGCCAAGTCGGAACCAAGCCGGGCCAAGAGACCCAGTACTTC CASSQVGTKPGQETQYF TRBJ2-5 many . TRBV4-1
TGTGCCAGCAGTTTATTCAGGGGTAACACCGGGGAGCTGTTTTTT CASSLFRGNTGELFF TRBJ2-2 . . TRBV28
TGCAGCGTCCCCGACCGGGTTACCTACAATGAGCAGTTCTTC CSVPDRVTYNEQFF TRBJ2-1 many . TRBV29-1
TGTGCCAGCAGTCGCCATTTGAGGGGGGAAGATACGCAGTATTTT CASSRHLRGEDTQYF TRBJ2-3 . . TRBV2
TGTGCCACCTCGCAGGGTGGACGGGGTAGCTCCTACGAGCAGTACTTC CATSQGGRGSSYEQYF TRBJ2-7 many . TRBV14
TGCGCCAGCAGCTTGGAAGTGGACGGTGGCTCTGGGGCCAACGTCCTGACTTTC CASSLEVDGGSGANVLTF TRBJ2-6 . . TRBV5-1
TGCGCCAGCAGCCAAGAGAGAAGGACCCAGTACTTC CASSQERRTQYF TRBJ2-5 many . TRBV4-1
TGTGCCAGCAGCTTAGGAGCAGGGGAAGAGACCCAGTACTTC CASSLGAGEETQYF TRBJ2-5 many . TRBV11-2
TGCAGTGGGTGGGTCTGGGACAGCCGACAAAAAAAAAACATTCAGTACTTC CSGWVWDSRQKKNIQYF TRBJ2-4 many TRBD1 TRBV20-1
TGCGCCAGCAGCTTTCGACGAGACAGGGCGGACGAGCAGTACTTC CASSFRRDRADEQYF TRBJ2-7 many TRBD1 TRBV5-1
TGTGCCAGCAGCCTAACCCCGACAGGGATTAATGGCTACACCTTC CASSLTPTGINGYTF TRBJ1-2 many TRBD1 TRBV12-3/TRBV12-4
TGCGCCAGCAGCTTGTCCACCGGGACAGGGGCGGCCGGGGAGCTGTTTTTT CASSLSTGTGAAGELFF TRBJ2-2 many TRBD1 TRBV5-1
TGTGCCAGCAGCCGCCGTTTTTCAACTGCGGGGGCTTACGAGCAGTACTTC CASSRRFSTAGAYEQYF TRBJ2-7 few . TRBV3-1
TGCAGCGTCCTGGCAGGGGCGCGTAATGAGCAGTTCTTC CSVLAGARNEQFF TRBJ2-1 many . TRBV29-1
TGTGCCAGTCCCGGTGGGGCCATTTGGGAAAAACTGTTTTTT CASPGGAIWEKLFF TRBJ1-4 few . TRBV28
TGTGCCAGCAGCTTGTTCGGCTTCCGCAACACTGAAGCTTTCTTT CASSLFGFRNTEAFF TRBJ1-1 many . TRBV7-2
TGCGCCAGCAGCGGCGGGACGATCGAGGGGGAGCTGTTTTTT CASSGGTIEGELFF TRBJ2-2 few . TRBV5-1
TGTGCCAGCAGCCCTCGGGGGGGCGGGACAGATACGCAGTATTTT CASSPRGGGTDTQYF TRBJ2-3 many TRBD2 TRBV3-1
TGTGCCATCAGTGATTCAGGGGTTACTCTTGGTGCCAACGTCCTGACTTTC CAISDSGVTLGANVLTF TRBJ2-6 many . TRBV10-3
TGTGCCAGCAGCCAAGCTTCATCGGGTGAGCAGTACTTC CASSQASSGEQYF TRBJ2-7 many . TRBV3-1
TGCAGCGGTTGCACCTGGGATACGCAGTATTTT CSGCTWDTQYF TRBJ2-3 many . TRBV29-1
TGCGCCAGCAGCTTGGGGGACAGAGACCTGGGGACTGAAGCTTTCTTT CASSLGDRDLGTEAFF TRBJ1-1 many TRBD1 TRBV5-1
TGCAGTGCTAGAACCGGGACAGGAGAACTCTATAGCAATCAGCCCCAGCATTTT CSARTGTGELYSNQPQHF TRBJ1-5 many TRBD1 TRBV20-1
TGTGCCAGCTTACTATTCTACGAGCAGTACTTC CASLLFYEQYF TRBJ2-7 many . TRBV27
TGTGCCAGCAGCCCGGCGGGGGGCAATCAGCCCCAGCATTTT CASSPAGGNQPQHF TRBJ1-5 many . TRBV7-9
TGTGCCAGCAGTGAATTTTATCAGCCCCAGCATTTT CASSEFYQPQHF TRBJ1-5 . . TRBV6-1
TGTGCCAGCGGCGCCGGGGGCGTCACTGAAGCTTTCTTT CASGAGGVTEAFF TRBJ1-1 many . TRBV12-3/TRBV12-4
TGTGCCAGCAGACCCCGATGGGATTCTGGCAATCAGCCCCAGCATTTT CASRPRWDSGNQPQHF TRBJ1-5 many . TRBV6-5
TGCAGTGCTATAGGGACTACAGACACAGATACGCAGTATTTT CSAIGTTDTDTQYF TRBJ2-3 many TRBD2 TRBV20-1
TGTGCCAGCAGCTTACCGGGACAATCCTACGAGCAGTACTTC CASSLPGQSYEQYF TRBJ2-7 . . TRBV12-3/TRBV12-4